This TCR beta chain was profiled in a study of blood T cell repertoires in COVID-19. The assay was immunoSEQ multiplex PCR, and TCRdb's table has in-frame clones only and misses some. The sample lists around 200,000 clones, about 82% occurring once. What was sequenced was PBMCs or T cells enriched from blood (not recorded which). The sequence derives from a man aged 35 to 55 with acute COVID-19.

The CDR3 reads CASSSQTGLYEQYF. For the CDR3, the DNA is TGTGCCAGCAGCAGTCAGACAGGACTCTACGAGCAGTACTTC. The V and J genes are TRBV7-9 and TRBJ2-7, with D maybe TRBD1 (6 bases). Trimming removed 5 bases from V and 3 bases from J, with 14 bases in between. This CDR3 comprises 14 residues. Germline CDR1 and CDR2: SEHNR and FQNEAQ (reference sequence).